What follows are 26 T cell receptor beta chains derived from one specimen sequenced in a study of shared clonotypes between healthy human individuals. Sequencing used immunoSEQ multiplex PCR; TCRdb keeps in-frame clones, though not all of them. The sample holds approximately 2.5 million clones, about 92% seen once. The sequenced material came from naive CD4+ T cells sorted from blood. Subset noted: CD45RA+ positively selected. Receptors were obtained from a young man in good health.

On this clone: Distinct nucleotide sequences in the sample also encode this CDR3. The chain carries TRBV5-6 and TRBJ2-3, with unresolved D. The CDR3 covers 13 residues. V lost 5 bases, J lost 4 bases, and 11 bases lay in between. Germline V gives CDR1 SGHDT, CDR2 YYEEEE. In DNA, the CDR3 is TGTGCCAGCAGGCGACCTGGCGCAGATACGCAGTATTTT. Translating gives CASRRPGADTQYF. Combining the CDR3 with reference TRBV5-6 and TRBJ2-3 gives the whole variable domain DAGVTQSPTHLIKTRGQQVTLRCSPKSGHDTVSWYQQALGQGPQFIFQYYEEEERQRGNFPDRFSGHQFPNYSSELNVNALLLGDSALYLCASRRPGADTQYFGPGTRLTVL.

The chain joins TRBV2 to TRBJ1-3, with 9 bases fitting TRBD1. CDR1 is SNHLY and CDR2 is FYNNEI in the germline V gene. The V segment lost 4 bases and the J segment 3 bases; nucleotides outside the gene matches: 7. The CDR3 consists of 16 residues. The CDR3 here is CASSVSTGGRGNTIYF. The CDR3 DNA is TGTGCCAGCAGTGTCTCAACAGGGGGCCGTGGAAACACCATATATTTT.

The J gene is TRBJ1-4, the V gene TRBV30; D remains ambiguous. V shed 4 bases and J shed 8 bases, with 14 bases lying between them. Germline CDR1 and CDR2: GTSNPN and SVGIG (reference sequence). The CDR3 has 13 amino acids. CDR3 in amino acids: CAWKGSFGEKLFF. The CDR3 coding sequence is TGTGCCTGGAAGGGCAGCTTTGGGGAAAAACTGTTTTTT.

The chain links TRBV5-1 to TRBJ1-1, with D perhaps TRBD1 (6 bases). Trimming pared 1 base from V and 4 bases from J, leaving 17 bases between. Per germline, CDR1 SGHRS and CDR2 YFSETQ. This CDR3 has 16 amino acids. As DNA, the CDR3 is TGCGCCAGCAGCTTGCGGGACAAGAGGCCCGGCACTGAAGCTTTCTTT. It specifies CASSLRDKRPGTEAFF.

The J gene is TRBJ2-1, the V gene TRBV6-1; D not resolved. CDR1 and CDR2 from the germline V gene are MNHNS and SASEGT. The CDR3 is 14 residues long. Trimming stripped 4 bases from V and 0 bases from J, with 7 bases between. CDR3 DNA sequence: TGTGCCAGCAGTGTGGGGTACTCCTACAATGAGCAGTTCTTC. Translated, it gives CASSVGYSYNEQFF.

This clone was detected only once. The chain employs TRBV2 and TRBJ2-7; either TRBD1 or TRBD2 may fit D (7 bases each). V lost 5 bases to trimming and J lost 3 bases, with 14 bases between them. Per germline, CDR1 SNHLY and CDR2 FYNNEI. This CDR3 has 14 amino acids. CDR3 region: CASSSQGGSYEQYF. In DNA form, the CDR3 reads TGTGCCAGCAGTTCCCAGGGGGGGAGCTACGAGCAGTACTTC.

The gene calls are TRBV13 and TRBJ1-6, with a weak D call TRBD1 (5 bases). The V gene lost 4 bases and the J gene lost 5 bases, with 12 bases spanning the gap. This CDR3 region has 15 residues. CDR1 PRHDT and CDR2 FYEKMQ come from the germline V gene (reference sequence). CDR3 DNA: TGTGCCAGCAGCTCCCGGGGGACGAATAATTCACCCCTCCACTTT. Its protein is CASSSRGTNNSPLHF. The full variable domain, its missing parts supplied by reference TRBV13 and TRBJ1-6, is AAGVIQSPRHLIKEKRETATLKCYPIPRHDTVYWYQQGPGQDPQFLISFYEKMQSDKGSIPDRFSAQQFSDYHSELNMSSLELGDSALYFCASSSRGTNNSPLHFGNGTRLTVT.

The V call is TRBV19, the J call TRBJ2-1; 9 bases agree with TRBD2. This CDR3 is built from 14 residues. CDR1 is LNHDA, CDR2 SQIVND, per germline (reference sequence). V shed 6 bases, J shed 8 bases, and the junction held 8 bases outside the gene matches. In nucleotides, the CDR3 is TGTGCCAGTAGGAGACTAGCGGAGGGGTATGAGCAGTTCTTC. Its protein is CASRRLAEGYEQFF.

The chain is built from TRBV18 and TRBJ2-3; 9 nucleotides match TRBD2. The V segment lost 4 bases and the J segment 2 bases; nucleotides outside the gene matches: 7. This CDR3 is built from 16 residues. CDR1 is KGHSH, CDR2 LQKENI, per germline. The CDR3 bases are TGTGCCAGCTCACGTAGACTAGCGGAAAACACAGATACGCAGTATTTT. Residues: CASSRRLAENTDTQYF.

J is TRBJ1-1 and V is TRBV6-1; D is possibly TRBD1 (5 bases). Trimming took off 6 bases at V and 10 bases at J, with 21 bases between the two ends. The CDR3 has 14 amino acids. Germline assignment: CDR1 MNHNS and CDR2 SASEGT. CDR3 bases: TGTGCCAGCAGAGTCCCCGGGGCCGCGGGGGGAGCTTTCTTT. Translating gives CASRVPGAAGGAFF.

The sample holds one count of this clone. This chain joins TRBV9 and TRBJ1-6, with D hard to call. Trimming removed 0 bases from V and 4 bases from J, with 17 bases in between. Germline loops: CDR1 SGDLS, CDR2 YYNGEE. This CDR3 has 18 amino acids. CDR3 bases: TGTGCCAGCAGCGTAGGTGAGGTCTTCTCGGGGTATAATTCACCCCTCCACTTT. Translation gives CASSVGEVFSGYNSPLHF.

DNA for the CDR3: TGCGCCAGCAGCGGGGCCGGGACTAGCGGGATAGAGACCCAGTACTTC. Encoded protein: CASSGAGTSGIETQYF. This sequence joins TRBV4-1 and TRBJ2-5, with 13 nucleotides matching TRBD2. V trimming: 5 bases; J trimming: 4 bases; junction bases outside the gene matches: 7. CDR1 and CDR2 (germline): MGHRA, YSYEKL. CDR3 size: 16 residues.

The chain joins TRBV11-1 to TRBJ2-1; 8 bases map to TRBD1. V lost 3 bases, J lost 7 bases, and 8 bases stayed unmatched. The germline V gene encodes CDR1 SGHAT and CDR2 FQDESV (reference sequence). This CDR3 spans 15 amino acids. CDR3 nucleotide sequence: TGTGCCAGCAGCTTCGGACAGGGTCGGAGAAATGAGCAGTTCTTC. It codes for CASSFGQGRRNEQFF.

This clone was seen once. The V gene is TRBV7-6, the J gene TRBJ2-7; no reliable D call. V shed 1 base and J shed 3 bases, with 10 bases lying between them. Germline CDR1 and CDR2: SGHVS and FNYEAQ. The CDR3 covers 14 residues. The CDR3 DNA reads as TGTGCCAGCAGCTTAGAGGGCCGCGTCTACGAGCAGTACTTC. This encodes CASSLEGRVYEQYF.

In nucleotides, the CDR3 is TGTGCCAGCAGCCCAGGGGACGGGAGGGCTAGTGAGCAGTTCTTC. This sequence encodes CASSPGDGRASEQFF. The J gene is TRBJ2-1, the V gene TRBV9, with 8 bases fitting TRBD2. CDR3 length equals 15 residues. Germline lookup yields CDR1 SGDLS and CDR2 YYNGEE. J was trimmed by 9 bases and V by 4 bases; bases with no gene match: 12.

This sequence joins TRBV10-3 and TRBJ1-2; D is undetermined. V was cut by 3 bases and J by 8 bases, with 13 bases left in between. In germline, CDR1 is ENHRY, CDR2 SYGVKD. The CDR3 covers 13 residues. CDR3 loop: CAISDGNRGGYTF. CDR3 sequence (DNA): TGTGCCATCAGTGACGGGAATCGCGGGGGCTACACCTTC.

This chain connects TRBV19 to TRBJ1-5, with D possibly matching TRBD1 (5 bases). Per the germline V gene, CDR1 is LNHDA and CDR2 is SQIVND (reference sequence). V was shortened by 5 bases and J by 4 bases, with 9 bases between the two germline ends. The CDR3 spans 13 residues. The DNA of the CDR3 is TGTGCCAGTAGTTACACAGGAAATCAGCCCCAGCATTTT. Encoded protein: CASSYTGNQPQHF.

The chain couples TRBV7-8 to TRBJ1-3; possibly TRBD1 for D (5 bases). Germline CDR1 is SGHVS and CDR2 is FQNEAQ. This CDR3 is built from 15 residues. The ends were cut back, 2 bases at V and 5 bases at J, with 13 bases in the middle. As DNA, the CDR3 is TGTGCCAGCAGCTTAAGGAGGGACCGAAGAAACACCATATATTTT. Its translation: CASSLRRDRRNTIYF.

The chain has TRBV27 and TRBJ2-7; no definite D call. Trimming cost V 4 bases and J 5 bases, with 6 bases left between them. CDR1 is MNHEY and CDR2 is SMNVEV in the germline V gene (reference sequence). CDR3 length: 11 amino acids. This CDR3 reads CASSSLNEQYF. The DNA for the CDR3 is TGTGCCAGCAGTTCCCTTAACGAGCAGTACTTC.

This clone was seen just once. The chain combines TRBV5-1 with TRBJ1-4, with no clear D. The CDR3 is 14 amino acids. The germline V gene has CDR1 SGHRS and CDR2 YFSETQ. V was clipped by 1 base and J by 7 bases, with 11 bases between them. The CDR3 spells CASSLRTVGEKLFF. The CDR3 DNA sequence: TGCGCCAGCAGCTTGAGGACCGTGGGTGAAAAACTGTTTTTT.

Note on this clone: The same CDR3 also results from other DNA sequences found in this sample. CDR3 sequence: CASSLGQGPGELFF. CDR3 coding DNA: TGCGCCAGCAGCTTGGGACAGGGACCCGGGGAGCTGTTTTTT. V and J are TRBV5-1 and TRBJ2-2, with TRBD1 identical over 7 bases. CDR3 size: 14 residues. CDR1 SGHRS and CDR2 YFSETQ come from the germline V gene. V trimming: 0 bases; J trimming: 6 bases; junction bases outside the gene matches: 2.

This clone is a singleton in its sample. In DNA, the CDR3 is TGTGCCAGCAGCTCCATAGCGGGAGACACCGGGGAGCTGTTTTTT. Translation: CASSSIAGDTGELFF. The chain recombines TRBV7-9 with TRBJ2-2, with 9 bases matching TRBD2. Germline V lookup: CDR1 SEHNR, CDR2 FQNEAQ (reference sequence). The CDR3 sequence is 15 residues long. V dropped 4 bases and J dropped 3; count of bases not matched to a gene: 3.

The chain carries TRBV7-8 and TRBJ1-6, with 11 bases fitting TRBD1. In germline, CDR1 is SGHVS, CDR2 FQNEAQ. CDR3 size: 15 residues. The ends lost 5 bases at V and 8 bases at J; junction bases unmatched: 5. For the CDR3, the DNA is TGTGCCAGCAGCGGACAGGGGGCGTCAGATTCACCCCTCCACTTT. Translation gives CASSGQGASDSPLHF.

This rearrangement joins TRBV19 to TRBJ1-5; 7 bases are shared with TRBD1. Germline CDR1 reads LNHDA; CDR2 reads SQIVND (reference sequence). CDR3 length: 14 residues. The junction had 5 bases not matched to a gene; V was cut back by 5 bases and J by 4 bases. CDR3: CASSRGQINQPQHF. DNA for the CDR3: TGTGCCAGTAGTCGGGGACAGATTAATCAGCCCCAGCATTTT.

The chain links TRBV11-2 to TRBJ1-1; 8 bases align to TRBD1. V lost 0 bases, J lost 10 bases, and 10 bases stayed unmatched. This CDR3 contains 15 residues. Germline V lookup: CDR1 SGHAT, CDR2 FQNNGV. CDR3 nucleotides: TGTGCCAGCAGCTTAGAGGACCGACAGGGGCTAGGAGCTTTCTTT. Translation: CASSLEDRQGLGAFF.

This chain uses TRBV18 with TRBJ2-5; D tentatively reads TRBD1 or TRBD2 (5 bases each). Germline values: CDR1 KGHSH, CDR2 LQKENI. The CDR3 length is 13 residues. V was cut by 10 bases and J by 4 bases, with 16 bases left in between. Here the CDR3 DNA reads TGTGCCACCTCCCGGGGCCAGGTAGAGACCCAGTACTTC. Amino acids: CATSRGQVETQYF.